The sequence of this T cell receptor beta chain was determined in a study of CDR3 diversity in severe acne. This clonotype was counted at least ten times. TCRdb used MiXCR to reprocess the PCR reads, holding one entry per CDR3 protein. This table holds more than 85,000 distinct CDR3 sequences, about half found once. Looked up from germline, CDR1 is SEHNR and CDR2 is FQNEAQ (reference sequence). The CDR3 has 16 residues. V was pared by 6 bases and J by 0 bases, with 18 bases between. The specimen sequenced was blood. The origin of this receptor is a male donor with acne. The chain employs TRBV7-9 and TRBJ2-7; a possible D gene is TRBD2 (6 bases). As DNA, the CDR3 is TGTGCCAGCAGTGACTCCGGGACTGGGGACTCCTACGAGCAGTACTTC. Amino acid sequence: CASSDSGTGDSYEQYF. Variable domain in full (rest from reference TRBV7-9 and TRBJ2-7): DTGVSQNPRHKITKRGQNVTFRCDPISEHNRLYWYRQTLGQGPEFLTYFQNEAQLEKSRLLSDRFSAERPKGSFSTLEIQRTEQGDSAMYLCASSDSGTGDSYEQYFGPGTRLTVT.